This T cell receptor beta chain stems from a study of OX40 agonist ivuxolimab in advanced cancers. The wider study: Three individuals attained partial responses, comprising one hepatocellular carcinoma case and two cutaneous melanoma cases. Study outcomes and limitations: Antigen specificity was not determined for the expanded peripheral T cells.

Remarks on this clone: Its antigen is unidentified.

Profiled with immunoSEQ multiplex PCR; TCRdb holds only in-frame clones, not every one. The sample lists about 6,700 clones, approximately 94% occurring once. Trimming took 4 bases from V and 2 from J; bases not matched to a gene: 4. Germline V CDR1 and CDR2: LNHDA, SQIVND (reference sequence). CDR3 size: 14 residues. The chain recombines TRBV19 with TRBJ1-2, with 7 bases lining up with TRBD1. The sequenced sample was CD4+ or CD8+ T cells sorted from blood, obtained in a trial of the OX40 agonist ivuxolimab. The sequence was collected from an adult with an advanced solid tumor such as melanoma, head and neck, liver or kidney cancer. The CDR3 here is CASSRGTANYGYTF. DNA for the CDR3: TGTGCCAGTAGTAGGGGGACAGCCAACTATGGCTACACCTTC. Using reference TRBV19 and TRBJ1-2 for the parts outside the CDR3, the full variable domain is DGGITQSPKYLFRKEGQNVTLSCEQNLNHDAMYWYRQDPGQGLRLIYYSQIVNDFQKGDIAEGYSVSREKKESFPLTVTSAQKNPTAFYLCASSRGTANYGYTFGSGTRLTVV.